The 19 T cell receptor beta chains below come from one sample, sequenced in a study of persistence of HIV-infected CD4 T cells. Antigens for these TCRs are unknown. Overlapping HIV-1 Gag 15-mer peptides at 0.85 to 1 ug per peptide per mL were used. Sorted nonresponding memory CD4+ T cells were CD40L-negative, CD69-negative, CD45RO-high. This was the immunoSEQ version 4 assay in survey mode. The assay was immunoSEQ multiplex PCR, and TCRdb's table has in-frame clones only and misses some. In the table there are just over 40,000 clones, around three quarters of which are singletons. The starting material was CD4+ T cells sorted from PBMCs after roughly 19-hour stimulation, obtained from a patient who received antiretroviral therapy. The receptor set was obtained from an adult man with HIV who was CMV-seropositive.

With respect to this clone: An end of the junction does not agree with germline; a read error may underlie this. The chain links TRBV7-2 to TRBJ1-1, with D possibly matching TRBD1 (6 bases). This CDR3 region has 14 residues. Germline values: CDR1 SGHTA, CDR2 FQGNSA. In DNA form, the CDR3 reads TGTGCCAGCAGCCTAGCCGGGACAAGGGGAGAAGCTTTCTTT. Translated: CASSLAGTRGEAFF.

This sequence joins TRBV7-2 and TRBJ1-1, with D unclear. This CDR3 comprises 13 residues. The germline V gene has CDR1 SGHTA and CDR2 FQGNSA. The V end lost 2 bases, the J end lost 5 bases, and 9 bases lay between the germline ends. The CDR3 reads CASSLIPRTEAFF. The CDR3 DNA follows: TGTGCCAGCAGCTTAATTCCGAGGACTGAAGCTTTCTTT. The full variable domain, rest sourced from reference TRBV7-2 and TRBJ1-1, is GAGVSQSPSNKVTEKGKDVELRCDPISGHTALYWYRQSLGQGLEFLIYFQGNSAPDKSGLPSDRFSAERTGGSVSTLTIQRTQQEDSAVYLCASSLIPRTEAFFGQGTRLTVV.

J is TRBJ1-5 and V is TRBV6-5, with 9 bases lining up with TRBD1. CDR3 length equals 15 residues. Germline CDR1 and CDR2: MNHEY and SVGAGI. V shed 6 bases and J 4 bases; nucleotides not matched to a gene: 7. This chain's CDR3 is CASSRDRGENQPQHF. Written as DNA, the CDR3 is TGTGCCAGCAGCCGCGACAGGGGGGAGAATCAGCCCCAGCATTTT.

The genes are TRBV2 and TRBJ1-2, with TRBD1 matching 11 bases. The V segment lost 3 bases and the J segment 8 bases; nucleotides outside the gene matches: 5. In germline, CDR1 is SNHLY, CDR2 FYNNEI. This CDR3 is 14 amino acids long. The CDR3 DNA reads as TGTGCCAGCAGTGAGGACAGGGGGCCGGAGGGCTACACCTTC. Its protein is CASSEDRGPEGYTF.

This chain joins TRBV6-4 and TRBJ2-2; the match to TRBD2 covers 12 bases. V gave up 6 bases and J gave up 2 bases; unmatched junction bases: 7. Germline-derived CDR1 and CDR2 are MRHNA and SNTAGT. The CDR3 is made up of 17 amino acids. This CDR3 is CASSLLAGGSNTGELFF. As DNA, the CDR3 is TGTGCCAGCAGCCTCCTAGCGGGAGGGTCAAACACCGGGGAGCTGTTTTTT.

The rearrangement links TRBV5-6 to TRBJ2-2; TRBD1 agrees at 8 bases. The CDR3 sequence is 15 residues long. J gave up 6 bases and V 4 bases, and 8 bases lay outside the gene matches. Germline CDR1 and CDR2: SGHDT and YYEEEE. CDR3: CASSPGTGVPGELFF. CDR3 DNA sequence: TGTGCCAGCAGCCCCGGGACAGGTGTCCCCGGGGAGCTGTTTTTT.

The V call is TRBV6-4, the J call TRBJ1-5, with D unresolved. V lost 5 bases, J lost 7 bases, and 9 bases lay in between. The CDR3 totals 12 residues. CDR1 and CDR2 (germline): MRHNA, SNTAGT. CDR3: CASSNSRQPQHF. In DNA, the CDR3 is TGTGCCAGCAGTAATAGCCGGCAGCCCCAGCATTTT.

This sequence joins TRBV12-3 or TRBV12-4 and TRBJ1-2; no firm D call. CDR3 size: 11 residues. Trimming cost V 3 bases and J 10 bases, with 9 bases left between them. Written as DNA, the CDR3 is TGTGCCAGCAGTTTTGCCGGATCCTACACCTTC. Its translation: CASSFAGSYTF.

The V and J genes are TRBV10-3 and TRBJ2-6; maybe TRBD2 (5 bases). V lost 2 bases and J 19 bases, leaving 18 bases between the germline ends. The CDR3 consists of 13 residues. CDR1 ENHRY and CDR2 SYGVKD come from the germline V gene. CDR3 loop: CAISERMRAVVTF. In DNA form, the CDR3 reads TGTGCCATCAGTGAGAGGATGAGGGCTGTGGTAACTTTC.

The table lists this clone with a count of one. The chain combines TRBV30 with TRBJ1-2; a weak D match, TRBD1 (5 bases). Germline CDR1 and CDR2: GTSNPN and SVGIG (reference sequence). Trimming took 4 bases from V and 2 from J, leaving 35 bases between them. This CDR3 has 21 residues. The DNA of the CDR3 is TGTGCCTGGAAAGGGTCGGGAGGACGGTTCCTATTTGGCAGGGAAAACTATGGCTACACCTTC. Translated, it gives CAWKGSGGRFLFGRENYGYTF. Full variable domain (missing parts from reference TRBV30 and TRBJ1-2): SQTIHQWPATLVQPVGSPLSLECTVEGTSNPNLYWYRQAAGRGLQLLFYSVGIGQISSEVPQNLSASRPQDRQFILSSKKLLLSDSGFYLCAWKGSGGRFLFGRENYGYTFGSGTRLTVV.

The gene calls are TRBV20-1 and TRBJ2-7; no clear D. This CDR3 region has 11 residues. V was trimmed by 5 bases and J by 1 base, leaving 6 bases between them. The germline V gene has CDR1 DFQATT and CDR2 SNEGSKA (reference sequence). The DNA for the CDR3 is TGCAGTGCTGAAGTATCCTACGAGCAGTACTTC. This translates into CSAEVSYEQYF.

V usage is TRBV24-1 and J usage is TRBJ1-1; TRBD1 matches at 8 bases. Germline V gene lookup returns CDR1 KGHDR and CDR2 SFDVKD. Trimming cost V 3 bases and J 5 bases; bases outside gene matches: 4. This CDR3 is 14 amino acids long. CDR3 nucleotide sequence: TGTGCCACCAGTGATACAGGGGGGGGGACTGAAGCTTTCTTT. Protein: CATSDTGGGTEAFF.

A few counts support this clone. The rearrangement joins TRBV6-5 to TRBJ2-5; 9 bases match TRBD1. The CDR3 sequence is 15 residues long. Germline CDR1 MNHEY, CDR2 SVGAGI. The junction had 9 bases not matched to a gene; V was cut back by 6 bases and J by 4 bases. This chain's CDR3 is CASSPQGAYRETQYF. The DNA of the CDR3 is TGTGCCAGCAGCCCACAGGGGGCTTACCGAGAGACCCAGTACTTC.

The chain links TRBV9 to TRBJ1-3; D possibly corresponds to TRBD1 (5 bases). V shed 3 bases and J shed 5 bases, with 18 bases lying between them. CDR1 is SGDLS and CDR2 is YYNGEE in the germline V gene. The CDR3 sequence is 16 residues long. The CDR3 loop is CASSETVQGRRNTIYF. The CDR3 DNA reads as TGTGCCAGCAGCGAGACAGTCCAAGGCCGTCGAAACACCATATATTTT. Filled out from reference TRBV9 and TRBJ1-3, the complete variable domain reads DSGVTQTPKHLITATGQRVTLRCSPRSGDLSVYWYQQSLDQGLQFLIQYYNGEERAKGNILERFSAQQFPDLHSELNLSSLELGDSALYFCASSETVQGRRNTIYFGEGSWLTVV.

This clone occurred a few times. The CDR3 DNA reads as TGTGCCAGCAGCCCTACTTGGGGGAAGACAGGGACCTACGAGCAGTACTTC. It encodes CASSPTWGKTGTYEQYF. The gene calls are TRBV7-8 and TRBJ2-7, with TRBD1 matching over 7 bases. This CDR3 is built from 17 residues. J gave up 2 bases and V 5 bases, and 15 bases lay outside the gene matches. Germline lookup yields CDR1 SGHVS and CDR2 FQNEAQ.

This clone is medium-sized by share. The chain links TRBV19 to TRBJ2-5, with 8 bases matching TRBD1. The CDR3 is 14 amino acids. V trimming: 0 bases; J trimming: 14 bases; junction bases outside the gene matches: 11. Germline V gene data show CDR1 as LNHDA and CDR2 as SQIVND (reference sequence). The CDR3 nucleotides are TGTGCCAGTAGTATAGATCGCGAGACAGGGGTCTTTTACTTC. Translating it yields CASSIDRETGVFYF. Based on the CDR3 plus reference TRBV19 and TRBJ2-5, the full variable domain is DGGITQSPKYLFRKEGQNVTLSCEQNLNHDAMYWYRQDPGQGLRLIYYSQIVNDFQKGDIAEGYSVSREKKESFPLTVTSAQKNPTAFYLCASSIDRETGVFYFGPGTRLLVL.

The chain recombines TRBV29-1 with TRBJ2-2; 9 bases map to TRBD1. J was trimmed by 1 base and V by 6 bases; bases with no gene match: 0. CDR1 and CDR2 from the germline V gene are SQVTM and ANQGSEA. This CDR3 is built from 13 residues. CDR3 in DNA: TGCAGCGTGGACAGGGGGAACACCGGGGAGCTGTTTTTT. This codes for CSVDRGNTGELFF.

This chain joins TRBV7-3 and TRBJ2-1; no firm D call. CDR3 length: 13 amino acids. Germline CDR1 reads SGHTA; CDR2 reads FQGTGA. The germline V and J ends were trimmed by 1 base and 8 bases, with 9 bases remaining between them. The CDR3 here is CASSLSRRDEQFF. DNA of the CDR3: TGTGCCAGCAGCTTAAGTAGACGCGATGAGCAGTTCTTC.

The chain recombines TRBV7-2 with TRBJ1-1, with TRBD1 matching over 9 bases. The V and J ends lost 4 bases and 0 bases, in that order; junction bases with no gene match: 3. The CDR3 runs 15 residues. CDR1 and CDR2 (germline): SGHTA, FQGNSA. DNA for the CDR3: TGTGCCAGCAGCTCTGGGACAGGGTTGAACACTGAAGCTTTCTTT. Translated: CASSSGTGLNTEAFF.